This T cell receptor beta chain was sequenced for a study of blood T cell repertoires in COVID-19. The CDR3 is made up of 13 amino acids. The V gene's germline CDR1 is SGHTA and CDR2 FQGNSA. V gave up 4 bases and J gave up 6 bases, with 12 bases separating them. TCRdb keeps only in-frame clones here, not all; method: immunoSEQ multiplex PCR. The table has about 240,000 clones, approximately 83% seen once. This clone was observed a few times. The clonotype originates from a man younger than 45 who had recovered from COVID-19. Sequences were obtained from peripheral blood. J is TRBJ1-2 and V is TRBV7-2; D is perhaps TRBD1 (5 bases). CDR3 protein: CASSSRAIDGYTF. The CDR3 coding sequence is TGTGCCAGCAGCTCCAGGGCGATTGATGGCTACACCTTC.